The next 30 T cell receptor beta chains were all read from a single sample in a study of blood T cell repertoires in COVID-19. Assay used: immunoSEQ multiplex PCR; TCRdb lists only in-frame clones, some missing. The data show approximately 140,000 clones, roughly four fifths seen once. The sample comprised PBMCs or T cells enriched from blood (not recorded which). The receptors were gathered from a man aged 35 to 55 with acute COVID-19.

The CDR3 loop reads CASTFRDSNTEAFF. The CDR3 DNA reads TGTGCCAGCACCTTCCGGGACAGTAACACTGAAGCTTTCTTT. This sequence joins TRBV11-3 and TRBJ1-1; 7 nucleotides line up with TRBD1. The CDR3 is 14 amino acids. Germline lookup yields CDR1 SGHNT and CDR2 YENEEA. The ends lost 7 bases at V and 2 bases at J; junction bases unmatched: 7.

DNA for the CDR3: TGTGCCAGCAGCTTAGGCGGCCTCGCAAGGCCCAATGAGCAGTTCTTC. Its protein product is CASSLGGLARPNEQFF. V usage is TRBV7-2 and J usage is TRBJ2-1, with no clear D. Germline loops: CDR1 SGHTA, CDR2 FQGNSA. The ends were cut back, 1 base at V and 6 bases at J, with 16 bases in the middle. This CDR3 comprises 16 residues.

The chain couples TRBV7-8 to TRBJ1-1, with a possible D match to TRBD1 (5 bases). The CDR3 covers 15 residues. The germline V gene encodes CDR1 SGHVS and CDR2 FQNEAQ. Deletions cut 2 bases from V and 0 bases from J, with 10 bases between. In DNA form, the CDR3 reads TGTGCCAGCAGCTTAAAGGTACAGGTGAACACTGAAGCTTTCTTT. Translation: CASSLKVQVNTEAFF.

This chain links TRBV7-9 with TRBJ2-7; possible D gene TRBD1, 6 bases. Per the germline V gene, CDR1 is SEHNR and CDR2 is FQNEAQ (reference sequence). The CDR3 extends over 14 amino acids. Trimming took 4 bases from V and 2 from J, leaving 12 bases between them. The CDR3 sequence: CASSSQTGTYEQYF. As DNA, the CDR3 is TGTGCCAGCAGCTCTCAGACAGGTACCTACGAGCAGTACTTC. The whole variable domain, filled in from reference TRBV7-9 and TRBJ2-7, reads DTGVSQNPRHKITKRGQNVTFRCDPISEHNRLYWYRQTLGQGPEFLTYFQNEAQLEKSRLLSDRFSAERPKGSFSTLEIQRTEQGDSAMYLCASSSQTGTYEQYFGPGTRLTVT.

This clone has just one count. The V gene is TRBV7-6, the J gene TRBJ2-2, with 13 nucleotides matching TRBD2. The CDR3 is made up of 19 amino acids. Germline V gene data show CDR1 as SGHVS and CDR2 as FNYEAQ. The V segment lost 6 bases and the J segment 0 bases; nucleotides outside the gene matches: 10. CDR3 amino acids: CASRAGTSGVGANTGELFF. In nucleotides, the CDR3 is TGTGCCAGCAGAGCCGGGACTAGCGGGGTTGGGGCGAACACCGGGGAGCTGTTTTTT.

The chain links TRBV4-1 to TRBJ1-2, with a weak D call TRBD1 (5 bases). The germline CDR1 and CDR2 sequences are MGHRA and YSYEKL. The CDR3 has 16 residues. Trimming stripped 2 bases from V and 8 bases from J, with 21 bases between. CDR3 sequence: CASSQSDEQGLRGYTF. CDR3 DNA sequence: TGCGCCAGCAGCCAATCGGACGAGCAGGGTCTAAGGGGCTACACCTTC.

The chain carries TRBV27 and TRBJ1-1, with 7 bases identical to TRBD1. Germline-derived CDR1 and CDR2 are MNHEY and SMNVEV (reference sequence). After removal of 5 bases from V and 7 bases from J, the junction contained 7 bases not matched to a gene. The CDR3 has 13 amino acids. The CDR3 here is CASSLDRAHEAFF. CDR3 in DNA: TGTGCCAGCAGTCTTGACAGGGCCCATGAAGCTTTCTTT.

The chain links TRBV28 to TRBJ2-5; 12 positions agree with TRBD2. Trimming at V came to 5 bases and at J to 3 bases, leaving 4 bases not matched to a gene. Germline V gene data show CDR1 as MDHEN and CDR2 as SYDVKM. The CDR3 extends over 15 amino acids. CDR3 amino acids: CASSPGLAGKETQYF. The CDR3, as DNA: TGTGCCAGCAGTCCCGGACTAGCGGGGAAAGAGACCCAGTACTTC.

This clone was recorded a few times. The CDR3 sequence: CASSQGSRLAGMNEQFF. The CDR3 DNA sequence: TGTGCCAGCAGCCAAGGATCGAGGCTAGCGGGGATGAATGAGCAGTTCTTC. The J gene is TRBJ2-1, the V gene TRBV3-1 (or the pseudogene TRBV3-2), with 9 bases that match TRBD2. CDR1 LGHDT and CDR2 YNNKEL come from the germline V gene (reference sequence). CDR3 length: 17 amino acids. Trimming cost V 1 base and J 7 bases; bases outside gene matches: 11.

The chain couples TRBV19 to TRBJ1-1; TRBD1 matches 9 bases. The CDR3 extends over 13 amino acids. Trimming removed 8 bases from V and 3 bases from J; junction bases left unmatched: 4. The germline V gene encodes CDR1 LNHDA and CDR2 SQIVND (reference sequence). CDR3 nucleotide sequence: TGTGCCAGTGATGACAGGGGGGACACTGAAGCTTTCTTT. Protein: CASDDRGDTEAFF.

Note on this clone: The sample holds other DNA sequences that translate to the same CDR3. The CDR3, as DNA: TGTGCCAGCAGTTTAAGGACAGGTAATCAGCCCCAGCATTTT. Translation gives CASSLRTGNQPQHF. This chain links TRBV27 with TRBJ1-5, with 7 bases identical to TRBD1. Losses at the gene ends were 2 bases for V and 4 bases for J; bases not matched to a gene: 2. The CDR3 sequence is 14 residues long. Germline V gene data show CDR1 as MNHEY and CDR2 as SMNVEV (reference sequence).

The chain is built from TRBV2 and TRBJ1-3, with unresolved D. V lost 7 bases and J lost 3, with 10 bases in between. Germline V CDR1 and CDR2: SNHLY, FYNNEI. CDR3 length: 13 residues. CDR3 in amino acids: CASTPGNGNTIYF. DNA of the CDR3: TGTGCCAGCACCCCGGGTAATGGAAACACCATATATTTT. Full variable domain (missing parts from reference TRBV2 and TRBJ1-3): EPEVTQTPSHQVTQMGQEVILRCVPISNHLYFYWYRQILGQKVEFLVSFYNNEISEKSEIFDDQFSVERPDGSNFTLKIRSTKLEDSAMYFCASTPGNGNTIYFGEGSWLTVV.

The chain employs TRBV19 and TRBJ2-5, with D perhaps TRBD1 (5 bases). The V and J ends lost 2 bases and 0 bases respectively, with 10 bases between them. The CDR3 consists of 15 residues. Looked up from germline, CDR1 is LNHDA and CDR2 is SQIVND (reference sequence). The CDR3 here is CASSILPRDQETQYF. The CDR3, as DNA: TGTGCCAGTAGTATACTCCCCAGGGACCAAGAGACCCAGTACTTC.

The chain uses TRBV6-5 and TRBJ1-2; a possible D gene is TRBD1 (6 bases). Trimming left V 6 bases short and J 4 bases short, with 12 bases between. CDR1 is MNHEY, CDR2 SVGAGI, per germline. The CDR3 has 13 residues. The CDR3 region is CASREGGAYGYTF. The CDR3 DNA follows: TGTGCCAGCAGGGAGGGGGGGGCCTATGGCTACACCTTC.

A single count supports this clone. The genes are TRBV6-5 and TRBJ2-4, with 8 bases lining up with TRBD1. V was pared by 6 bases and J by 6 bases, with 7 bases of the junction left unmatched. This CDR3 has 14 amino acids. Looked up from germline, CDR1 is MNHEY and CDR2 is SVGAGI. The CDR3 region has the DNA TGTGCCAGCAGCCCCAAGACAGGGGTAAACATTCAGTACTTC. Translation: CASSPKTGVNIQYF.

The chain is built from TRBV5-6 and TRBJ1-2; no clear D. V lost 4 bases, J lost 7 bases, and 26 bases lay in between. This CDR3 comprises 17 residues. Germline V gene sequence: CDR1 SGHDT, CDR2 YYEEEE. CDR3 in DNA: TGTGCCAGCAGCGCCGGCATCTGGCAGGCTCCGATAAGTGGCTACACCTTC. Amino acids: CASSAGIWQAPISGYTF.

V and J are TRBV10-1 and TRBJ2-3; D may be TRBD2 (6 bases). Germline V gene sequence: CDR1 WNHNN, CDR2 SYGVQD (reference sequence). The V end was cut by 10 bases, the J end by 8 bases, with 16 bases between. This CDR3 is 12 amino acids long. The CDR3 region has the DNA TGCGCCACCCCGGGGAGGAGTTGTACGCAGTATTTT. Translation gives CATPGRSCTQYF.

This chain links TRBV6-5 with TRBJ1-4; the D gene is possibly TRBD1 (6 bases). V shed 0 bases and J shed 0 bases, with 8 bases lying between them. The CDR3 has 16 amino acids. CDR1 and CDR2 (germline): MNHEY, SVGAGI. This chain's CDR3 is CASSYSSGATNEKLFF. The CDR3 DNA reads TGTGCCAGCAGTTACTCCTCAGGGGCAACTAATGAAAAACTGTTTTTT.

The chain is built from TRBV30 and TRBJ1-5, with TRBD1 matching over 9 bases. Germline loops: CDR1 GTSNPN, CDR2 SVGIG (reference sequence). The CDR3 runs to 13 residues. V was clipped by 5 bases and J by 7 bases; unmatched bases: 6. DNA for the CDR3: TGTGCCTGGGGACAGGGGAGTAGGCAGCCCCAGCATTTT. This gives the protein CAWGQGSRQPQHF.

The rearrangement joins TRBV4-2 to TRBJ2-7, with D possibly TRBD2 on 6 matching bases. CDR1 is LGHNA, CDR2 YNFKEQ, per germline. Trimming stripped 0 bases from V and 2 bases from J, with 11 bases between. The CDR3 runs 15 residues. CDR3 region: CASSQDRGNPYEQYF. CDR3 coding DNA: TGTGCCAGCAGCCAAGATCGGGGGAACCCCTACGAGCAGTACTTC.

CDR3 loop: CASSQEGQGGDEQYF. In DNA, the CDR3 is TGTGCCAGCAGCCAGGAGGGACAGGGAGGCGACGAGCAGTACTTC. The genes are TRBV3-1 (or the pseudogene TRBV3-2) and TRBJ2-7; 9 bases are a match to TRBD1. Per germline, CDR1 LGHDT and CDR2 YNNKEL (reference sequence). V lost 3 bases to trimming and J lost 5 bases; unmatched junction nucleotides: 8. The CDR3 is 15 residues long.

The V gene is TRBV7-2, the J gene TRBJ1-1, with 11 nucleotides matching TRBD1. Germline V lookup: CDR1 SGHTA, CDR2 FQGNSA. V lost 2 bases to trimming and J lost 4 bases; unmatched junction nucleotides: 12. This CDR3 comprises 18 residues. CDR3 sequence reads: CASSLTRTGGEVGTEAFF. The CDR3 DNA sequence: TGTGCCAGCAGCTTAACCCGGACAGGGGGCGAAGTAGGCACTGAAGCTTTCTTT.

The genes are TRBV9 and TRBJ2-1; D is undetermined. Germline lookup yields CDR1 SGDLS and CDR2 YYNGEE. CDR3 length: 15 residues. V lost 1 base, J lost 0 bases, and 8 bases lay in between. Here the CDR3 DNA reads TGTGCCAGCAGCGTATCGATCAGCTCCTACAATGAGCAGTTCTTC. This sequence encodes CASSVSISSYNEQFF.

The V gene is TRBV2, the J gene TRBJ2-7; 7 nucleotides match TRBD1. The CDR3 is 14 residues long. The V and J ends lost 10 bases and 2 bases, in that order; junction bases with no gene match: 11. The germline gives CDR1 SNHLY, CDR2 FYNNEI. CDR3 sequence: CATGLQGSPYEQYF. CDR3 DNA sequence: TGTGCCACCGGATTACAGGGGTCCCCCTACGAGCAGTACTTC.

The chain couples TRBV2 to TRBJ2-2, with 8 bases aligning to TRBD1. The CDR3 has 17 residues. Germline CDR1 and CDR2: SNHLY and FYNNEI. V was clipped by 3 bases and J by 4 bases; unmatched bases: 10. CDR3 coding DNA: TGTGCCAGCAGTGAGCAGGGACAGGCACAAGGCACCGGGGAGCTGTTTTTT. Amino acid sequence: CASSEQGQAQGTGELFF.

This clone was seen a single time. The CDR3 region is CASSLKTRTDTQYF. The CDR3 nucleotides read TGCGCCAGCAGCTTGAAGACTCGCACAGATACGCAGTATTTT. This sequence joins TRBV5-1 and TRBJ2-3; D not certain. CDR1 SGHRS and CDR2 YFSETQ come from the germline V gene. Trimming cost V 1 base and J 1 base, with 7 bases left between them. The CDR3 consists of 14 residues.

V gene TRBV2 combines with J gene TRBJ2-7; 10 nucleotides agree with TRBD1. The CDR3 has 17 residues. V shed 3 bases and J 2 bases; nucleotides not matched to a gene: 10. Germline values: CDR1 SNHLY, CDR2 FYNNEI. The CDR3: CASSDPWGQGTTYEQYF. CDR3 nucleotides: TGTGCCAGCAGTGATCCGTGGGGACAGGGGACTACCTACGAGCAGTACTTC.

CDR3 protein: CASSQVPGLAGDTQYF. In DNA, the CDR3 is TGTGCCAGCAGCCAAGTCCCGGGACTAGCGGGTGATACGCAGTATTTT. This chain links TRBV3-1 (or the pseudogene TRBV3-2) with TRBJ2-3; 12 bases are shared with TRBD2. Germline-derived CDR1 and CDR2 are LGHDT and YNNKEL (reference sequence). With V trimmed by 1 base and J by 6 bases, 5 bases remained unmatched. The CDR3 runs 16 residues.

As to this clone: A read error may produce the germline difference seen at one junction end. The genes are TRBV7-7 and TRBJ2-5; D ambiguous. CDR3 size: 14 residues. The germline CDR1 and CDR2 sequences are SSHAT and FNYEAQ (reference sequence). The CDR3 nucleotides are TGTGCTAGCAGCTTGGCCCATTCCTCAGAGACCCAGTACTTC. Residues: CASSLAHSSETQYF.

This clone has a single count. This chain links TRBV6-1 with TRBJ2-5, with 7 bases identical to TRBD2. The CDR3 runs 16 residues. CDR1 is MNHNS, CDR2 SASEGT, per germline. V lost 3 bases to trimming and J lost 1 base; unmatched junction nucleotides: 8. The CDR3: CASSDSQAGPQETQYF. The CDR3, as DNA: TGTGCCAGCAGTGATTCCCAAGCGGGACCCCAAGAGACCCAGTACTTC.